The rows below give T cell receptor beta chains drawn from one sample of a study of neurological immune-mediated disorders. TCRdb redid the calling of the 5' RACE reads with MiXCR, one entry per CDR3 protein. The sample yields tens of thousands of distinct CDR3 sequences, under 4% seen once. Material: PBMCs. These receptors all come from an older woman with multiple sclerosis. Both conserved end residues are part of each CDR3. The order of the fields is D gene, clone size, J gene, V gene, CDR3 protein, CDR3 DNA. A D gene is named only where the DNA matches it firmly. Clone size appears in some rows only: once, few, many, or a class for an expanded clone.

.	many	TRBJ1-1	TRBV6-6	CASSFRHVGKDTEAFF	TGTGCCAGCAGTTTTCGACATGTGGGAAAAGACACTGAAGCTTTCTTT
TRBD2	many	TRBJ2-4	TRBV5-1	CASSPLAGIAKNIQYF	TGCGCCAGCAGCCCTCTAGCGGGGATAGCCAAAAACATTCAGTACTTC
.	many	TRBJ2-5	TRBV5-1	CASSPPRGVQETQYF	TGCGCCAGCAGCCCACCCAGGGGTGTCCAAGAGACCCAGTACTTC
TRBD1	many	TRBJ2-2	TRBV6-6	CASSKRQGNTGELFF	TGTGCCAGCAGTAAGAGACAGGGCAACACCGGGGAGCTGTTTTTT
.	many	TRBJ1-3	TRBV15	CATSSYSSRGFSGNTIYF	TGTGCCACCAGCTCGTACAGTTCAAGAGGGTTCTCTGGAAACACCATATATTTT
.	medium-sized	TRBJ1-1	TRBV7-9	CASSLGGFGSTEAFF	TGTGCCAGCAGCTTAGGGGGCTTCGGGAGCACTGAAGCTTTCTTT
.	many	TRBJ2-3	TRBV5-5	CASSFRWGRPTDTQYF	TGTGCCAGCAGCTTTCGATGGGGACGGCCCACAGATACGCAGTATTTT
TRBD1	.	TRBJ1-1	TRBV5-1	CASSSGQGMRAFF	TGCGCCAGCAGCTCCGGACAGGGAATGAGAGCTTTCTTT
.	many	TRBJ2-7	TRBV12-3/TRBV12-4	CASNTGPHSYEQYF	TGTGCCAGCAATACGGGGCCACATTCCTACGAGCAGTACTTC
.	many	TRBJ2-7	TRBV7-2	CASSSRYEQYF	TGTGCCAGCAGTTCCCGCTACGAGCAGTACTTC
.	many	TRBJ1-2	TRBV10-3	CAITKGWDTTNYGYTF	TGTGCCATCACCAAAGGTTGGGACACCACGAACTATGGCTACACCTTC
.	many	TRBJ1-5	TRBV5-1	CASSWGPSNQPQHF	TGCGCCAGCAGCTGGGGACCGAGCAATCAGCCCCAGCATTTT
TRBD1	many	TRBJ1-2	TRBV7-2	CASSPDGTVSYGYTF	TGTGCCAGCAGCCCAGACGGGACAGTCTCCTATGGCTACACCTTC
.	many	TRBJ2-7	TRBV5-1	CASSSGGGQPTYEQYF	TGCGCCAGCAGCTCGGGGGGGGGACAGCCGACCTACGAGCAGTACTTC
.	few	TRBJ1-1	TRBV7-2	CASRGKVGPEAFF	TGTGCCAGCAGGGGAAAGGTGGGGCCTGAAGCTTTCTTT
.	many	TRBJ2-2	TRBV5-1	CASSPGSPEGELFF	TGCGCCAGCAGCCCCGGGAGCCCTGAAGGGGAGCTGTTTTTT
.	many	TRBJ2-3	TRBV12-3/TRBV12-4	CASSLDGGDIDTQYF	TGTGCCAGCAGTTTGGACGGAGGTGATATTGATACGCAGTATTTT
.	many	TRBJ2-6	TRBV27	CASSWTGANVLTF	TGTGCCAGCAGTTGGACTGGGGCCAACGTCCTGACTTTC
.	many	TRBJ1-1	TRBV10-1	CASSDRTSNTEAFF	TGCGCCAGCAGTGACAGAACTTCGAACACTGAAGCTTTCTTT
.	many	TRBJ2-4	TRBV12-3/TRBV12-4	CASSLISGAGNIQYF	TGTGCCAGCAGTCTAATCTCGGGGGCGGGGAACATTCAGTACTTC
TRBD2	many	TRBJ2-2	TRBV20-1	CSARDPRGGGTGELFF	TGCAGTGCTAGAGATCCGCGGGGGGGCGGCACCGGGGAGCTGTTTTTT
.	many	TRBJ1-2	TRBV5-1	CASSLQGSNYGYTF	TGCGCCAGCAGCTTGCAGGGATCTAACTATGGCTACACCTTC
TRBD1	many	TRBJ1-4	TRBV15	CATSRDFPGTGGEKLFF	TGTGCCACCAGCAGAGATTTCCCCGGGACAGGGGGAGAAAAACTGTTTTTT
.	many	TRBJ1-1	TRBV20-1	CSARTEMNTEAFF	TGCAGTGCCAGGACAGAGATGAACACTGAAGCTTTCTTT
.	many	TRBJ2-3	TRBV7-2	CASSLLTGFDTQYF	TGTGCCAGCAGCCTTCTTACAGGATTCGATACGCAGTATTTT
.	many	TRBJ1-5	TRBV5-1	CASSLAAFPRDRQYQHF	TGCGCCAGCAGCTTGGCGGCTTTTCCCAGGGATCGACAGTACCAGCATTTT
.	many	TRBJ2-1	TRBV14	CASNEGYNEQFF	TGTGCCAGCAATGAGGGATACAATGAGCAGTTCTTC
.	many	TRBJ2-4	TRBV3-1	CASSQVQGRGGNIQYF	TGTGCCAGCAGCCAAGTACAAGGCAGGGGAGGGAACATTCAGTACTTC
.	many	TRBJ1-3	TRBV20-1	CSARDLRHQGGNTIYF	TGCAGTGCTAGAGATTTACGGCATCAGGGTGGAAACACCATATATTTT
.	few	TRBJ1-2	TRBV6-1	CASRGVSYGYTF	TGTGCCAGCAGAGGGGTTAGCTATGGCTACACCTTC
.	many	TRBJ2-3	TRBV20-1	CSAGPRGNLGTDTQYF	TGCAGTGCTGGACCCAGGGGTAATCTCGGGACAGATACGCAGTATTTT
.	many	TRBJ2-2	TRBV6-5	CASTPRGDTGELFF	TGTGCCAGCACCCCCCGCGGGGACACCGGGGAGCTGTTTTTT
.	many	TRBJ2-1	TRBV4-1	CASSQDQGGSYNEQFF	TGCGCCAGCAGCCAAGATCAGGGAGGATCCTACAATGAGCAGTTCTTC
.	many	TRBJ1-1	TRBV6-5	CASSYAQNTEAFF	TGTGCCAGCAGTTACGCTCAGAACACTGAAGCTTTCTTT
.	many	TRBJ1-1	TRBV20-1	CSATRGFDTEAFF	TGCAGTGCTACCAGGGGTTTTGACACTGAAGCTTTCTTT
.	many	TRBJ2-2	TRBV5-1	CASTKILDTGELFF	TGCGCCAGCACCAAGATCTTGGACACCGGGGAGCTGTTTTTT
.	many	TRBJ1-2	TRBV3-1	CASSQVRDYGYTF	TGTGCCAGCAGCCAAGTACGAGACTATGGCTACACCTTC
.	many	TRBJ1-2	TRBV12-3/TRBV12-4	CASSLGHHYGYTF	TGTGCCAGCAGTTTGGGGCACCACTATGGCTACACCTTC
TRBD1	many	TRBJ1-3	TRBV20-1	CSARHTGQVTGNTIYF	TGCAGTGCTAGACACACGGGACAGGTCACTGGAAACACCATATATTTT
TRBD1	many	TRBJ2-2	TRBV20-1	CSASPGQTNTGELFF	TGCAGTGCTTCCCCGGGACAGACTAACACCGGGGAGCTGTTTTTT
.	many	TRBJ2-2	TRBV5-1	CASKEPGTGELFF	TGCGCCAGCAAAGAACCGGGTACCGGGGAGCTGTTTTTT
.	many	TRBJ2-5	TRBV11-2	CASSSGPPQGTQYF	TGTGCCAGCAGCTCTGGGCCACCCCAGGGGACCCAGTACTTC
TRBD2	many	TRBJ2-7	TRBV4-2	CASSQKAGLAGDYEQYF	TGTGCCAGCAGCCAAAAGGCGGGACTAGCGGGGGACTACGAGCAGTACTTC
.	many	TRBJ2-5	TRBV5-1	CASSLEGVGETQYF	TGCGCCAGCAGCTTGGAAGGGGTGGGAGAGACCCAGTACTTC
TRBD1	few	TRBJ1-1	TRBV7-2	CASSLESTGVEAFF	TGTGCCAGCAGCTTAGAGAGCACAGGGGTAGAAGCTTTCTTT